The 32 T cell receptor beta chains below all came from one sample that was sequenced in a study of T-cell reconstitution after alpha-beta-depleted transplantation in children. During its preparation, the TCRbeta library received unique molecular identifiers. TCRdb re-analysed the PCR reads in MiXCR, keeping a single row per CDR3 protein. The repertoire consists of approximately 400,000 distinct CDR3 sequences, with under 13% occurring once and the leading ten covering 4.5% to 7%. Sequenced material: PBMCs from the stem cell graft donor, taken from the stem cell graft. Receptors originate from a human donor who donated a stem cell graft to a child with acute myeloid leukemia.

In this sample, this clonotype turned up many times. The rearrangement links TRBV11-2 to TRBJ1-4; D is ambiguous. This CDR3 contains 16 residues. V was clipped by 4 bases and J by 6 bases, with 18 bases between them. CDR1 is SGHAT, CDR2 FQNNGV, per germline. CDR3 nucleotide sequence: TGTGCCAGCAGCTCCTGGCGCGGGGAGCGTTATGAAAAACTGTTTTTT. Protein product: CASSSWRGERYEKLFF.

This clonotype came up a few times. This chain uses TRBV9 with TRBJ2-3; 11 nucleotides agree with TRBD2. Germline loops: CDR1 SGDLS, CDR2 YYNGEE. This CDR3 region has 17 residues. With 3 bases clipped from V and 4 bases from J, the junction kept 10 bases outside the gene matches. CDR3 bases: TGTGCCAGCAGCGCAGGGACTAGCGGTTTGCGGGCAGATACGCAGTATTTT. This encodes CASSAGTSGLRADTQYF.

This clonotype was counted ten times or more. CDR3 in amino acids: CSARLTVGQPQHF. The DNA of the CDR3 is TGCAGTGCTAGATTGACCGTGGGTCAGCCCCAGCATTTT. The rearrangement joins TRBV20-1 to TRBJ1-5, with D uncertain. This CDR3 is 13 amino acids long. In germline, CDR1 is DFQATT, CDR2 SNEGSKA (reference sequence). V lost 2 bases to trimming and J lost 6 bases, with 11 bases between them.

Only a few counts were recorded for this clonotype. This chain uses TRBV5-5 with TRBJ2-5; 12 bases map to TRBD2. The CDR3 contains 16 residues. Germline-derived CDR1 and CDR2 are SGHKS and YYEKEE (reference sequence). The V and J ends lost 4 bases and 4 bases, in that order; junction bases with no gene match: 8. The chain's CDR3 is CASSPLAGGPVETQYF. The DNA for the CDR3 is TGTGCCAGCAGCCCCCTAGCGGGGGGGCCGGTAGAGACCCAGTACTTC.

The chain couples TRBV5-1 to TRBJ2-7; 7 bases match TRBD2. V was clipped by 0 bases and J by 2 bases; unmatched bases: 5. The CDR3 has 15 amino acids. Looked up from germline, CDR1 is SGHRS and CDR2 is YFSETQ. CDR3: CASSLAWEGPYEQYF. CDR3 in DNA: TGCGCCAGCAGCTTGGCCTGGGAGGGCCCCTACGAGCAGTACTTC.

The sample holds many counts of this clonotype. The chain uses TRBV12-3 or TRBV12-4 and TRBJ1-5; D perhaps matches TRBD1 (5 bases). The CDR3 covers 12 residues. Trimming stripped 6 bases from V and 2 bases from J, with 5 bases between. The CDR3 DNA reads TGTGCCAGCAGGACAGGCAATCAGCCCCAGCATTTT. As protein: CASRTGNQPQHF.

This clonotype was seen a handful of times. The V call is TRBV6-5, the J call TRBJ2-3, with unresolved D. The V gene's germline CDR1 is MNHEY and CDR2 SVGAGI. V dropped 2 bases and J dropped 6 bases, with 12 bases sitting between them. This CDR3 spans 14 amino acids. This chain's CDR3 is CASSYSVGRDTQYF. Written as DNA, the CDR3 is TGTGCCAGCAGTTACAGCGTGGGTCGGGATACGCAGTATTTT.

This clonotype was recorded many times. This chain connects TRBV7-2 to TRBJ1-2; D is unresolved. The CDR3 loop spans 14 amino acids. V was clipped by 1 base and J by 0 bases, with 6 bases between them. CDR1 and CDR2 (germline): SGHTA, FQGNSA. The CDR3 coding sequence is TGTGCCAGCAGCTTAGGACGAGCTAACTATGGCTACACCTTC. The encoded protein is CASSLGRANYGYTF.

The sample holds a few counts of this clonotype. J is TRBJ2-3 and V is TRBV10-3; 16 bases line up with TRBD2. The CDR3 covers 16 residues. CDR1 and CDR2 (germline): ENHRY, SYGVKD. Unmatched junction bases numbered 1, after V lost 6 bases and J lost 1 base. DNA for the CDR3: TGTGCCATCAGGGGGACTAGCGGGGGGGGCACAGATACGCAGTATTTT. It specifies CAIRGTSGGGTDTQYF.

The chain uses TRBV5-1 and TRBJ2-6, with 11 bases identical to TRBD2. This CDR3 has 19 amino acids. CDR1 and CDR2 (germline): SGHRS, YFSETQ. The V and J ends lost 4 bases and 5 bases, in that order; junction bases with no gene match: 14. This chain's CDR3 is CASSLLAGGPSDRANVLTF. The CDR3 DNA reads as TGCGCCAGCAGCCTTCTAGCGGGGGGCCCCAGCGATCGGGCCAACGTCCTGACTTTC. Combining the CDR3 with reference TRBV5-1 and TRBJ2-6 gives the whole variable domain KAGVTQTPRYLIKTRGQQVTLSCSPISGHRSVSWYQQTPGQGLQFLFEYFSETQRNKGNFPGRFSGRQFSNSRSEMNVSTLELGDSALYLCASSLLAGGPSDRANVLTFGAGSRLTVL.

This clonotype was picked up many times. The V call is TRBV5-6, the J call TRBJ2-1; 12 bases are shared with TRBD2. The CDR3 sequence is 20 residues long. Trimming removed 0 bases from V and 7 bases from J; junction bases left unmatched: 17. Germline lookup yields CDR1 SGHDT and CDR2 YYEEEE. The CDR3 DNA follows: TGTGCCAGCAGCTTGGATAGACTAGCGGGGGCCCGCTCCCTATTGAATGAGCAGTTCTTC. Translating gives CASSLDRLAGARSLLNEQFF. Variable domain in full (rest from reference TRBV5-6 and TRBJ2-1): DAGVTQSPTHLIKTRGQQVTLRCSPKSGHDTVSWYQQALGQGPQFIFQYYEEEERQRGNFPDRFSGHQFPNYSSELNVNALLLGDSALYLCASSLDRLAGARSLLNEQFFGPGTRLTVL.

In this sample, this clonotype turned up many times. The gene calls are TRBV27 and TRBJ1-1, with D hard to call. The CDR3 spans 14 residues. Germline lookup yields CDR1 MNHEY and CDR2 SMNVEV (reference sequence). V was clipped by 0 bases and J by 1 base, with 6 bases between them. This CDR3 reads CASSLSGRNTEAFF. The CDR3 coding sequence is TGTGCCAGCAGTTTATCGGGCAGGAACACTGAAGCTTTCTTT.

The chain uses TRBV20-1 and TRBJ1-6, with TRBD1 as a possible D gene (6 bases). The germline V and J ends were trimmed by 1 base and 5 bases, with 9 bases remaining between them. Germline V gene data show CDR1 as DFQATT and CDR2 as SNEGSKA (reference sequence). The CDR3 is made up of 14 amino acids. The CDR3 DNA sequence: TGCAGTGCTAGAGCGGGGGGCAATAATTCACCCCTCCACTTT. As protein: CSARAGGNNSPLHF.

This clonotype was detected ten times or more. The V and J genes are TRBV10-3 and TRBJ2-1; the D gene is possibly TRBD2 (5 bases). V dropped 0 bases and J dropped 9 bases, with 18 bases sitting between them. The CDR3 extends over 16 amino acids. CDR1 is ENHRY, CDR2 SYGVKD, per germline. The CDR3: CAISESKIGDRCEQFF. CDR3 coding DNA: TGTGCCATCAGTGAGTCGAAGATCGGGGATCGCTGTGAGCAGTTCTTC.

This clonotype was found a few times. The J gene is TRBJ2-3, the V gene TRBV15; a weak D match, TRBD2 (5 bases). With 5 bases removed from V and 0 bases from J, the gap between germline ends came to 18 bases. The CDR3 is 17 amino acids. Germline V CDR1 and CDR2: LNHNV, YYDKDF (reference sequence). The DNA of the CDR3 is TGTGCCACCAGCCCCTCGGAGGTTAGCGAGAGCACAGATACGCAGTATTTT. Protein product: CATSPSEVSESTDTQYF.

V usage is TRBV5-1 and J usage is TRBJ2-2, with 8 bases identical to TRBD1. Germline V lookup: CDR1 SGHRS, CDR2 YFSETQ. The CDR3 is 14 amino acids. V shed 3 bases and J 4 bases; nucleotides not matched to a gene: 2. CDR3 loop: CASSWTGSTGELFF. The DNA of the CDR3 is TGCGCCAGCAGCTGGACAGGGAGCACCGGGGAGCTGTTTTTT.

V usage is TRBV12-3 or TRBV12-4 and J usage is TRBJ2-6, with D tentatively TRBD1 or TRBD2 (6 bases each). Trimming pared 7 bases from V and 0 bases from J, leaving 13 bases between. The CDR3 loop spans 16 amino acids. The CDR3 DNA sequence: TGTGCCAGCACGTCGGGGGCCCTCTCTGGGGCCAACGTCCTGACTTTC. Translation gives CASTSGALSGANVLTF.

The rearrangement links TRBV20-1 to TRBJ2-7, with TRBD2 identical over 7 bases. Trimming took 0 bases from V and 4 from J; bases not matched to a gene: 9. The CDR3 has 15 amino acids. Germline CDR1 and CDR2: DFQATT and SNEGSKA (reference sequence). The CDR3 nucleotides read TGCAGTGCTAGAGAGAGCGGCGGGAGTTTGTACGAGCAGTACTTC. This codes for CSARESGGSLYEQYF.

This clonotype was observed a few times. The V call is TRBV15, the J call TRBJ2-7; no clear D gene. Germline CDR1 is LNHNV and CDR2 is YYDKDF (reference sequence). V lost 1 base and J 2 bases, leaving 12 bases between the germline ends. The CDR3 has 15 residues. CDR3 region: CATSRGTGGTYEQYV. Here the CDR3 DNA reads TGTGCCACCAGCAGAGGCACGGGTGGGACCTACGAGCAGTACGTC.

This clonotype was picked up many times. This chain uses TRBV5-1 with TRBJ2-7; possibly TRBD1 or TRBD2 for D (5 bases each). Germline values: CDR1 SGHRS, CDR2 YFSETQ. Trimming pared 3 bases from V and 3 bases from J, leaving 16 bases between. The length of the CDR3 is 15 residues. As DNA, the CDR3 is TGCGCCAGCAGCTGGACAATCGGGACGGACTACGAGCAGTACTTC. The encoded protein is CASSWTIGTDYEQYF.

The chain uses TRBV12-3 or TRBV12-4 and TRBJ2-3, with a tentative D call TRBD2 (7 bases). The CDR3 contains 15 residues. V dropped 9 bases and J dropped 4 bases, with 20 bases sitting between them. The CDR3 loop is CARAGGARRADTQYF. The DNA of the CDR3 is TGTGCCAGAGCTGGGGGGGCGCGGCGGGCAGATACGCAGTATTTT.

This clonotype was detected only a few times. J is TRBJ2-6 and V is TRBV12-3 or TRBV12-4; a weak D match, TRBD2 (6 bases). The CDR3 runs to 16 residues. Trimming removed 3 bases at V and 4 bases at J, with 13 bases between. The CDR3 protein is CASSFMRGPGANVLTF. In DNA form, the CDR3 reads TGTGCCAGCAGTTTTATGCGGGGACCCGGGGCCAACGTCCTGACTTTC.

The chain joins TRBV12-3 or TRBV12-4 to TRBJ1-5; TRBD1 agrees at 7 bases. Trimming at V came to 6 bases and at J to 0 bases, leaving 17 bases not matched to a gene. This CDR3 has 19 residues. As DNA, the CDR3 is TGTGCCAGCAGATGCGACAGGGTCGGTTTTCTTGGTAGCAATCAGCCCCAGCATTTT. Translating gives CASRCDRVGFLGSNQPQHF.

J is TRBJ2-7 and V is TRBV6-2 or TRBV6-3; D possibly matches TRBD1 or TRBD2 (5 bases each). Germline CDR1 is MNHEY and CDR2 is SVGEGT. CDR3 length equals 12 residues. V was shortened by 5 bases and J by 7 bases, with 12 bases between the two germline ends. CDR3 residues: CASSHGTREQYV. The CDR3 DNA sequence: TGTGCCAGCAGTCACGGGACGCGAGAGCAGTACGTC.

V gene TRBV12-3 or TRBV12-4 combines with J gene TRBJ2-5; no clear D. There are 14 residues in the CDR3. V lost 2 bases to trimming and J lost 2 bases, with 9 bases between them. The CDR3 loop reads CASSLQPGQETQYF. CDR3 bases: TGTGCCAGCAGTTTACAGCCAGGTCAAGAGACCCAGTACTTC.

V is TRBV9 and J is TRBJ1-1; D remains ambiguous. The V and J ends lost 0 bases and 1 base respectively, with 10 bases between them. Germline CDR1 reads SGDLS; CDR2 reads YYNGEE. The CDR3 covers 15 residues. CDR3 DNA sequence: TGTGCCAGCAGCGTAGTAGCAGGCCAGAACACTGAAGCTTTCTTT. It is translated as CASSVVAGQNTEAFF.

This chain uses TRBV7-8 with TRBJ2-1, with TRBD2 matching over 8 bases. The CDR3 is 14 amino acids. V lost 3 bases, J lost 9 bases, and 7 bases stayed unmatched. Per the germline V gene, CDR1 is SGHVS and CDR2 is FQNEAQ. CDR3 region: CASSLGLGLGEQFF. CDR3 coding DNA: TGTGCCAGCAGCTTGGGACTAGGGCTTGGTGAGCAGTTCTTC.

This clonotype was recorded a few times. The chain joins TRBV29-1 to TRBJ2-7; no clear D gene. This CDR3 has 12 amino acids. Between the trimmed V and J ends, which lost 3 bases and 3 bases, there was a span of 9 bases. Per the germline V gene, CDR1 is SQVTM and CDR2 is ANQGSEA. CDR3 coding DNA: TGCAGCGTTGAGTCAGACTTCTACGAGCAGTACTTC. Encoded protein: CSVESDFYEQYF.

This clonotype was seen more than once but under ten times. V and J are TRBV6-4 and TRBJ2-3; TRBD2 agrees at 8 bases. The CDR3 spans 15 residues. Germline loops: CDR1 MRHNA, CDR2 SNTAGT. V shed 0 bases and J 4 bases; nucleotides not matched to a gene: 3. The CDR3 DNA reads TGTGCCAGCAGTGACTCGAGCGGGAGCGCAGATACGCAGTATTTT. Amino acids: CASSDSSGSADTQYF.

V and J are TRBV27 and TRBJ1-3; no clear D gene. Germline values: CDR1 MNHEY, CDR2 SMNVEV (reference sequence). V lost 0 bases, J lost 4 bases, and 4 bases lay in between. CDR3 length equals 13 residues. CDR3 loop: CASSLSLGNTIYF. CDR3 DNA sequence: TGTGCCAGCAGTTTATCCCTAGGAAACACCATATATTTT.

This clonotype was detected only a few times. J is TRBJ1-2 and V is TRBV12-3 or TRBV12-4; D might be TRBD1 (6 bases). The V gene lost 4 bases and the J gene lost 4 bases, with 13 bases spanning the gap. The CDR3 covers 14 residues. The CDR3 region is CASSYLTGLYGYTF. The CDR3 DNA sequence: TGTGCCAGCAGTTATCTCACAGGGCTCTATGGCTACACCTTC.

The V and J genes are TRBV5-6 and TRBJ2-2; 9 positions agree with TRBD2. The CDR3 runs to 16 residues. CDR1 is SGHDT, CDR2 YYEEEE, per germline. The junction had 10 bases not matched to a gene; V was cut back by 4 bases and J by 6 bases. The CDR3 DNA reads TGTGCCAGCAGCGTGGAGCGGGGGGTGGTCGCCGGGGAGCTGTTTTTT. The encoded protein is CASSVERGVVAGELFF. Using reference TRBV5-6 and TRBJ2-2 for the parts outside the CDR3, the full variable domain is DAGVTQSPTHLIKTRGQQVTLRCSPKSGHDTVSWYQQALGQGPQFIFQYYEEEERQRGNFPDRFSGHQFPNYSSELNVNALLLGDSALYLCASSVERGVVAGELFFGEGSRLTVL.